The text below deals with one TCR beta chain. Its specificity is not known. This record belongs to a study of blood T cells in healthy people across ages. Study-level background: In model experiments, template switching was able to capture about one barcoded beta molecule for every two T cells that were present. Whole-study results and caveats: More naive CD4+ cells and higher diversity were found in long-lived than in aged donors.

Researchers collected ten milliliters of peripheral blood from every single donor. PBMCs were isolated at a quantity of at least 7 million per sample. The V and J ends lost 4 bases and 5 bases respectively, with 14 bases between them. There are 13 residues in the CDR3. The germline V gene encodes CDR1 DFQATT and CDR2 SNEGSKA (reference sequence). Primers used in a second PCR of about 6 to 11 cycles were a sample-barcoded 5' primer and a J-beta primer mix. TCRdb processed the 5' RACE reads anew with MiXCR; each CDR3 protein has one entry. The table shows around 900,000 distinct CDR3 sequences, with roughly 47% occurring only once.

The TCR was taken from an older woman in good health. The rearrangement joins TRBV20-1 to TRBJ2-5, with D unresolved. The source material was blood. CDR3 sequence reads: CSAMTTIGETQYF. In DNA, the CDR3 is TGCAGTGCTATGACCACGATCGGGGAGACCCAGTACTTC.